Listed here are 11 T cell receptor beta chains from one sample, sequenced in a study of T cell responses to AZD1222 COVID-19 vaccine. This table comes from immunoSEQ multiplex PCR, and its TCRdb copy is limited to in-frame clones, with some not included. The table has around 150,000 clones, approximately 84% seen once. Sequences were derived from peripheral blood, sampled on day 0 of AZD1222 vaccination. Receptors were obtained from an adult in good health.

The gene calls are TRBV6-5 and TRBJ2-2; D not certain. The CDR3 extends over 14 amino acids. Trimming stripped 5 bases from V and 5 bases from J, with 12 bases between. Germline CDR1 MNHEY, CDR2 SVGAGI. The CDR3 is CASSPSRGTGELFF. DNA of the CDR3: TGTGCCAGCAGTCCCTCCCGTGGTACCGGGGAGCTGTTTTTT.

The chain recombines TRBV27 with TRBJ1-2; 7 bases agree with TRBD1. The V gene end was trimmed by 3 bases and the J gene end by 6 bases; junction bases not matched to a gene: 10. From germline, CDR1 is MNHEY and CDR2 SMNVEV (reference sequence). The CDR3 sequence is 15 residues long. CDR3 in amino acids: CASSLTYGQEDGYTF. CDR3 nucleotide sequence: TGTGCCAGCAGTTTGACGTATGGACAGGAGGATGGCTACACCTTC.

The chain uses TRBV15 and TRBJ1-4; the D is unclear. The CDR3 length is 18 residues. Germline V gives CDR1 LNHNV, CDR2 YYDKDF (reference sequence). V lost 1 base and J 0 bases, leaving 15 bases between the germline ends. DNA of the CDR3: TGTGCCACCAGCAGAGGTTCCCCCTTTTTTGCAACTAATGAAAAACTGTTTTTT. Translated: CATSRGSPFFATNEKLFF.

This clone was detected once. The J gene is TRBJ1-2, the V gene TRBV30; perhaps TRBD1 as D (5 bases). The CDR3 is 13 amino acids. Trimming pared 3 bases from V and 2 bases from J, leaving 10 bases between. Germline assignment: CDR1 GTSNPN and CDR2 SVGIG (reference sequence). This CDR3 reads CAWSTGQNYGYTF. Written as DNA, the CDR3 is TGTGCCTGGAGCACGGGGCAAAACTATGGCTACACCTTC.

The chain links TRBV30 to TRBJ1-1; 8 nucleotides align to TRBD1. This CDR3 comprises 14 residues. The J segment lost 4 bases and the V segment lost 3 bases, leaving 7 bases of the junction unmatched. From germline, CDR1 is GTSNPN and CDR2 SVGIG (reference sequence). The CDR3: CAWSGQGIGTEAFF. CDR3 coding DNA: TGTGCCTGGAGCGGACAGGGAATCGGCACTGAAGCTTTCTTT.

This clone came up a few times. The rearrangement uses TRBV28 and TRBJ2-7, with TRBD2 identical over 8 bases. J gave up 2 bases and V 9 bases, and 12 bases lay outside the gene matches. CDR1 MDHEN and CDR2 SYDVKM come from the germline V gene. The CDR3 runs to 15 residues. CDR3 sequence: CASISPGTRTYEQYF. DNA of the CDR3: TGTGCCAGTATCTCTCCCGGGACTAGGACCTACGAGCAGTACTTC.

CDR3 DNA: TGCGCCAGCACCTCGGCAGGTTCTGGAAACACCATATATTTT. It translates to CASTSAGSGNTIYF. The genes are TRBV4-1 and TRBJ1-3; no definite D call. The V end was cut by 7 bases, the J end by 1 base, with 11 bases between. The CDR3 length is 14 residues. The germline gives CDR1 MGHRA, CDR2 YSYEKL.

The V and J genes are TRBV10-3 and TRBJ1-1, with D hard to call. The CDR3 has 14 amino acids. Trimming removed 6 bases at V and 1 base at J, with 12 bases between. Per the germline V gene, CDR1 is ENHRY and CDR2 is SYGVKD. The CDR3: CAIRGRGGNTEAFF. CDR3 coding DNA: TGTGCCATCAGGGGGAGAGGTGGGAACACTGAAGCTTTCTTT.

A single count supports this clone. This sequence joins TRBV19 and TRBJ2-3, with D uncertain. CDR3 length equals 12 residues. Germline CDR1 is LNHDA and CDR2 is SQIVND (reference sequence). V dropped 5 bases and J dropped 2 bases, with 5 bases sitting between them. The chain's CDR3 is CASSPSTDTQYF. CDR3 in DNA: TGTGCCAGTAGTCCTTCCACAGATACGCAGTATTTT.

This clone was seen a few times. The gene calls are TRBV5-1 and TRBJ2-1, with 9 positions matching TRBD2. Germline lookup yields CDR1 SGHRS and CDR2 YFSETQ. With V trimmed by 0 bases and J by 3 bases, 7 bases remained unmatched. This CDR3 is built from 17 residues. CDR3 in DNA: TGCGCCAGCAGCTTGGAGGCTAGCGGGGTTGGCTACAATGAGCAGTTCTTC. Protein: CASSLEASGVGYNEQFF.

Here the CDR3 DNA reads TGTGCCAGTAGTCCCCCCGGCGTACAGGGGTACAATTCACCCCTCCACTTT. Amino acids: CASSPPGVQGYNSPLHF. This sequence joins TRBV19 and TRBJ1-6; 7 bases are a match to TRBD1. The length of the CDR3 is 17 residues. J gave up 7 bases and V 5 bases, and 14 bases lay outside the gene matches. CDR1 is LNHDA, CDR2 SQIVND, per germline (reference sequence).